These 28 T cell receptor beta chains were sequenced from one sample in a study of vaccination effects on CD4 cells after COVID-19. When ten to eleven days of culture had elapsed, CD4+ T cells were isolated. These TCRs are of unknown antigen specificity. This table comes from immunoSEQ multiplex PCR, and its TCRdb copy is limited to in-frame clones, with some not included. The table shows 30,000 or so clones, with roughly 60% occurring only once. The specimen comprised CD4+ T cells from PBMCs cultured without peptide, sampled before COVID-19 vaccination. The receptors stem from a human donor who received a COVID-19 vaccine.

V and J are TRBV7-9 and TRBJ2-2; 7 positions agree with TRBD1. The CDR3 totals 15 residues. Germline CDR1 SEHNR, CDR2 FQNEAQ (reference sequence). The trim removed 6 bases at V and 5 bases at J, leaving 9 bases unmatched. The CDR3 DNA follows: TGTGCCAGCAGGCGTCGACAGGGCGTGACCGGGGAGCTGTTTTTT. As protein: CASRRRQGVTGELFF.

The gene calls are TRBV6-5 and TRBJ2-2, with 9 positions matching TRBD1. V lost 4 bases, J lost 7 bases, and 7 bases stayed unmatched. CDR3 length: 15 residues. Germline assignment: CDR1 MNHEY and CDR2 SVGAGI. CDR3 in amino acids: CASSFSQGAGGELFF. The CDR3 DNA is TGTGCCAGCAGTTTTTCACAGGGGGCGGGCGGGGAGCTGTTTTTT.

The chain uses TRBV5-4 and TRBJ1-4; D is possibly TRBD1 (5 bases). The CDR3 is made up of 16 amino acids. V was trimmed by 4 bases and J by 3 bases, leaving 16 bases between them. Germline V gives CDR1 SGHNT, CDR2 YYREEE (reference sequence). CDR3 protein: CASSHKGKGSNEKLFF. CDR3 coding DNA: TGTGCCAGCAGCCACAAGGGGAAGGGTTCTAATGAAAAACTGTTTTTT.

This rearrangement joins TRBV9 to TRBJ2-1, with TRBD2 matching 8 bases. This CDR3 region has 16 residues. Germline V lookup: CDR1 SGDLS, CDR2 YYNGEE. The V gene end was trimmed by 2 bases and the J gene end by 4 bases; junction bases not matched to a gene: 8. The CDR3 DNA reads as TGTGCCAGCAGCGTTACGAGCGGGAGAGATTACAATGAGCAGTTCTTC. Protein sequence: CASSVTSGRDYNEQFF.

The chain's CDR3 is CASSQGGRKRITDTQYF. CDR3 DNA: TGTGCCAGCAGCCAAGGGGGGAGAAAGCGGATCACAGATACGCAGTATTTT. The chain has TRBV14 and TRBJ2-3; either TRBD1 or TRBD2 may supply D (5 bases each). From germline, CDR1 is SGHDN and CDR2 FVKESK. With 1 base removed from V and 2 bases from J, the gap between germline ends came to 16 bases. The CDR3 has 17 amino acids.

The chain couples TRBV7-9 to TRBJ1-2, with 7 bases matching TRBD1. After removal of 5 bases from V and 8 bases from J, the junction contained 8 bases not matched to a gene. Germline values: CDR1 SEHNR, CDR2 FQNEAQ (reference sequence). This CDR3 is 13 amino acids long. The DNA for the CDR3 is TGTGCCAGCAGCCCCGGACAGGCTTTAGGCTACACCTTC. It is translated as CASSPGQALGYTF.

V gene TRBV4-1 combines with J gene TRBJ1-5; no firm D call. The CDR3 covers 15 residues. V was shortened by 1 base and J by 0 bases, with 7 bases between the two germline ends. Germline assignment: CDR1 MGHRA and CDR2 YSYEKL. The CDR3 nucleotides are TGCGCCAGCAGCCAAGGGCAGGTTAGCAATCAGCCCCAGCATTTT. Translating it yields CASSQGQVSNQPQHF.

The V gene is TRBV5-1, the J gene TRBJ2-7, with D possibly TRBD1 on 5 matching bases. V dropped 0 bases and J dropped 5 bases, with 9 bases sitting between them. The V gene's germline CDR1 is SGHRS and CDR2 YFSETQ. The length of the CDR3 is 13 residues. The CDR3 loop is CASSLVGANEQYF. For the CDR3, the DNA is TGCGCCAGCAGCTTGGTAGGGGCTAACGAGCAGTACTTC.

The CDR3 spells CASSRGAGNQPQHF. The CDR3 DNA reads TGTGCCAGTAGTCGTGGGGCAGGCAATCAGCCCCAGCATTTT. The genes are TRBV19 and TRBJ1-5, with D possibly TRBD1 on 5 matching bases. Per the germline V gene, CDR1 is LNHDA and CDR2 is SQIVND (reference sequence). Trimming stripped 5 bases from V and 2 bases from J, with 10 bases between. The CDR3 extends over 14 amino acids.

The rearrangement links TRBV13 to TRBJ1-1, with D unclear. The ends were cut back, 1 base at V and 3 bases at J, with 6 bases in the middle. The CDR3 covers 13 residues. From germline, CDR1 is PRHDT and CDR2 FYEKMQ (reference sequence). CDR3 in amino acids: CASSLVRYTEAFF. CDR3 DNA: TGTGCCAGCAGCTTAGTCCGGTACACTGAAGCTTTCTTT. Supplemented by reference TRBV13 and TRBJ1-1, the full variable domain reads AAGVIQSPRHLIKEKRETATLKCYPIPRHDTVYWYQQGPGQDPQFLISFYEKMQSDKGSIPDRFSAQQFSDYHSELNMSSLELGDSALYFCASSLVRYTEAFFGQGTRLTVV.

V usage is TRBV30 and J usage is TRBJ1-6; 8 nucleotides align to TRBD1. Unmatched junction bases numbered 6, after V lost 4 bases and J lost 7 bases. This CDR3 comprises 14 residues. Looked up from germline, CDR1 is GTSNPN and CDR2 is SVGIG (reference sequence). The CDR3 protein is CAWIDRGSNSPLHF. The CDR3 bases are TGTGCCTGGATCGACAGGGGCTCCAATTCACCCCTCCACTTT.

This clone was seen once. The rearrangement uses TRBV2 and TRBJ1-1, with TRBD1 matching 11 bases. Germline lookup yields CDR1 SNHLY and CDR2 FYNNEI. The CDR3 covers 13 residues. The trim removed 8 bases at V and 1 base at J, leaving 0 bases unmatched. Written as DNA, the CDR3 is TGTGCCAGCGGACAGGGGGCGAACACTGAAGCTTTCTTT. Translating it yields CASGQGANTEAFF.

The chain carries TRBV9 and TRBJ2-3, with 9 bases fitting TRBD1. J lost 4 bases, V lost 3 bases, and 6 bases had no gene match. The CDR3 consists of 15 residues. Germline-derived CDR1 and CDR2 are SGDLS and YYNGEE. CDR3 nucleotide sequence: TGTGCCAGCAGCGGAGGGACAGGGCACGCAGATACGCAGTATTTT. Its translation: CASSGGTGHADTQYF.

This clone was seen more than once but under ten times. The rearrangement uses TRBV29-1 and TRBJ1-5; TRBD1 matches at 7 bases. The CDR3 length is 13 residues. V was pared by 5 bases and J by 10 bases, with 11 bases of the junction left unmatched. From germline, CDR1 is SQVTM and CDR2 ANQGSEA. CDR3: CSVSDRDDRPQHF. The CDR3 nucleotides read TGCAGCGTTTCCGACAGGGATGATCGACCCCAGCATTTT.

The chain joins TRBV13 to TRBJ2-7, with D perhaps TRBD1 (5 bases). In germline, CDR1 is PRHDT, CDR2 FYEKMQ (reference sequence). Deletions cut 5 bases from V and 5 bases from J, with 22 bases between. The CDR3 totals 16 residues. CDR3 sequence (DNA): TGTGCCAGCAGCCCCGGCGTCGGACAACCCCACCACGAGCAGTACTTC. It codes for CASSPGVGQPHHEQYF.

This CDR3 is CASSRQGASQETQYF. The CDR3, as DNA: TGCGCCAGCAGTCGACAGGGGGCATCCCAAGAGACCCAGTACTTC. The genes are TRBV5-1 and TRBJ2-5; 10 bases are shared with TRBD1. This CDR3 spans 15 amino acids. Per germline, CDR1 SGHRS and CDR2 YFSETQ. V was clipped by 5 bases and J by 1 base; unmatched bases: 5.

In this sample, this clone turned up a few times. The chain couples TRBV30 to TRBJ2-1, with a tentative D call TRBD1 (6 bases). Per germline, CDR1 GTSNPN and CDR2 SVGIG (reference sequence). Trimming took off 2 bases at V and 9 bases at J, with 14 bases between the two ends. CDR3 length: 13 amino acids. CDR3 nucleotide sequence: TGTGCCTGGAGTATACAGGGAAGGGGTGAGCAGTTCTTC. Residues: CAWSIQGRGEQFF.

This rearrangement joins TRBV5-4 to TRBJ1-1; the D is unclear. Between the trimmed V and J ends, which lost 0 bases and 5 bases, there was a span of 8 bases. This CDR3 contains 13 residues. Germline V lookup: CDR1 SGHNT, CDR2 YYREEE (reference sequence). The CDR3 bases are TGTGCCAGCAGCTTGGCGAGGGATACTGAAGCTTTCTTT. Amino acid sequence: CASSLARDTEAFF.

CDR3 amino acids: CASSQAAGGAKNIQYF. The CDR3 DNA is TGTGCCAGCAGCCAAGCTGCGGGGGGTGCCAAAAACATTCAGTACTTC. This sequence joins TRBV14 and TRBJ2-4; 8 nucleotides line up with TRBD2. This CDR3 contains 16 residues. Looked up from germline, CDR1 is SGHDN and CDR2 is FVKESK. V gave up 1 base and J gave up 1 base; unmatched junction bases: 3.

This CDR3 reads CASSYQGVQGGYTF. The CDR3 nucleotides read TGTGCCAGCAGCTATCAGGGCGTACAAGGAGGCTACACCTTC. This chain uses TRBV5-4 with TRBJ1-2; possible D gene TRBD1, 5 bases. Germline V lookup: CDR1 SGHNT, CDR2 YYREEE (reference sequence). The CDR3 has 14 amino acids. V was pared by 3 bases and J by 8 bases, with 17 bases between.

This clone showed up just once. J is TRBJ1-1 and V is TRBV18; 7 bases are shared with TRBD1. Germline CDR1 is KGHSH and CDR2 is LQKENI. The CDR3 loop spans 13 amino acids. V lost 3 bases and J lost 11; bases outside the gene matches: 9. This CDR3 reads CASSPDRAYGAFF. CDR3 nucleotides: TGTGCCAGCTCACCCGACAGGGCTTACGGGGCTTTCTTT.

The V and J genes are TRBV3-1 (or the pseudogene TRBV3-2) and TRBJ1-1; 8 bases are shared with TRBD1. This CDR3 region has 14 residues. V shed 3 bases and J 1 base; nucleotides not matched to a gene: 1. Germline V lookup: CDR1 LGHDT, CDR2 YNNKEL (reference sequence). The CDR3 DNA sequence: TGTGCCAGCAGCCAGGACAGGGCGAACACTGAAGCTTTCTTT. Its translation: CASSQDRANTEAFF.

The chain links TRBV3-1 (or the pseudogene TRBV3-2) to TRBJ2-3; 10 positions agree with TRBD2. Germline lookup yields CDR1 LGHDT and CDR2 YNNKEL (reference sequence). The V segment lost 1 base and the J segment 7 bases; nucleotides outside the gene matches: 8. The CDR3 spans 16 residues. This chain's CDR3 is CASSQGTSGVVYTQYF. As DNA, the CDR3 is TGTGCCAGCAGCCAAGGAACTAGCGGGGTAGTATATACGCAGTATTTT.

The CDR3 sequence is CASSSSLTGELFF. The CDR3 DNA sequence: TGCGCCAGCAGCTCGAGTCTCACCGGGGAGCTGTTTTTT. This chain connects TRBV5-1 to TRBJ2-2; D call uncertain. Germline CDR1 and CDR2: SGHRS and YFSETQ. Trimming pared 3 bases from V and 4 bases from J, leaving 7 bases between. The CDR3 has 13 residues. The full variable domain, its missing parts supplied by reference TRBV5-1 and TRBJ2-2, is KAGVTQTPRYLIKTRGQQVTLSCSPISGHRSVSWYQQTPGQGLQFLFEYFSETQRNKGNFPGRFSGRQFSNSRSEMNVSTLELGDSALYLCASSSSLTGELFFGEGSRLTVL.

The CDR3 here is CASSPFLRPGANVLTF. The CDR3 region has the DNA TGTGCCAGCAGCCCCTTTCTGCGACCTGGGGCCAACGTCCTGACTTTC. The genes are TRBV7-9 and TRBJ2-6; D gene unclear. Germline loops: CDR1 SEHNR, CDR2 FQNEAQ (reference sequence). The V end lost 5 bases, the J end lost 2 bases, and 13 bases lay between the germline ends. This CDR3 is built from 16 residues.

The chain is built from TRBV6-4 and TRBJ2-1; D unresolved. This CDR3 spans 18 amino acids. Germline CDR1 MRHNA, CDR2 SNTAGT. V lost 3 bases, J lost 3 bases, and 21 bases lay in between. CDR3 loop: CASSEGRAFRLIYNEQFF. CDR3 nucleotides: TGTGCCAGCAGTGAAGGTAGGGCTTTCCGCTTGATCTACAATGAGCAGTTCTTC.

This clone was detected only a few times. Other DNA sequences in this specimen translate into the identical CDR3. DNA of the CDR3: TGTGCCAGCAGCTTAGATCGGGGAGGCAATCAGCCCCAGCATTTT. This sequence encodes CASSLDRGGNQPQHF. V and J are TRBV11-2 and TRBJ1-5; the D is unclear. Germline CDR1 and CDR2: SGHAT and FQNNGV. CDR3 length equals 15 residues. V lost 0 bases and J 2 bases, leaving 8 bases between the germline ends.

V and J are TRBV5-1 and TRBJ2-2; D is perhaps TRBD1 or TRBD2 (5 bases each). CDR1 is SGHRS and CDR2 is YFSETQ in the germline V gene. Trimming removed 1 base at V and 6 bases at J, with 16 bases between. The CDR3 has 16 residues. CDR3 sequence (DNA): TGCGCCAGCAGCTTGAATTACTTGGGACCCCCCGGGGAGCTGTTTTTT. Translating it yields CASSLNYLGPPGELFF.